The 6 T cell receptor beta chains below all came from one sample that was sequenced in a study of T-cell memory formation after mild COVID-19. Each CDR3 protein gets one entry after TCRdb re-called the 5' RACE reads with MiXCR. This sample has under 200,000 distinct CDR3 sequences, with roughly 28% found just once. Sequencing was done on a sample of PBMCs or a T cell subset sorted from them (not recorded which). The receptors stem from an adult woman who had mild COVID-19 (a few samples of this study predate the infection). Cell type and time point are not known.

This clonotype showed up just a few times. Here the CDR3 DNA reads TGCGCCAGCAGCCAAAAAGCACTAGCGGGAGAAAGCCCTTCTGGGGCCAACGTCCTGACTTTC. As protein: CASSQKALAGESPSGANVLTF. The chain combines TRBV4-3 with TRBJ2-6, with 11 bases fitting TRBD2. Trimming at V came to 2 bases and at J to 1 base, leaving 13 bases not matched to a gene. Germline lookup yields CDR1 LGHNA and CDR2 YSLEER. CDR3 length: 21 amino acids.

V and J are TRBV29-1 and TRBJ1-2; 8 nucleotides align to TRBD1. CDR1 and CDR2 (germline): SQVTM, ANQGSEA. The CDR3 consists of 11 residues. Unmatched junction bases numbered 2, after V lost 7 bases and J lost 4 bases. The CDR3 sequence is CSAGQGYGYTF. The DNA of the CDR3 is TGCAGCGCCGGACAGGGCTATGGCTACACCTTC.

This clonotype appeared a few times. The chain links TRBV6-2 or TRBV6-3 to TRBJ2-7; TRBD2 is a possible D gene (6 bases). The V end lost 6 bases, the J end lost 3 bases, and 15 bases lay between the germline ends. CDR3 length: 14 residues. The germline V gene encodes CDR1 MNHEY and CDR2 SVGEGT. CDR3 in DNA: TGTGCCAGCAGCACCGGGATCGGGGGCTACGAGCAGTACTTC. This encodes CASSTGIGGYEQYF.

The J gene is TRBJ2-7, the V gene TRBV20-1; the D gene is possibly TRBD2 (5 bases). Germline V CDR1 and CDR2: DFQATT, SNEGSKA (reference sequence). V dropped 5 bases and J dropped 1 base, with 9 bases sitting between them. The CDR3 sequence is 12 residues long. The CDR3 region is CSAGRGSYEQYF. CDR3 nucleotide sequence: TGCAGTGCTGGTCGGGGATCCTACGAGCAGTACTTC.

This clonotype has only a few counts. The chain recombines TRBV5-4 with TRBJ2-5; D ambiguous. From germline, CDR1 is SGHNT and CDR2 YYREEE (reference sequence). V lost 2 bases to trimming and J lost 5 bases, with 4 bases between them. The CDR3 has 11 amino acids. This chain's CDR3 is CASSFEETQYF. The CDR3 nucleotides read TGTGCCAGCAGCTTTGAGGAGACCCAGTACTTC.

The chain recombines TRBV30 with TRBJ1-5; TRBD1 aligns across 9 bases. Per germline, CDR1 GTSNPN and CDR2 SVGIG (reference sequence). There are 16 residues in the CDR3. J gave up 7 bases and V 7 bases, and 17 bases lay outside the gene matches. The CDR3 is CAYGAWGQGEGQPQHF. In DNA form, the CDR3 reads TGTGCCTACGGGGCTTGGGGACAGGGAGAAGGACAGCCCCAGCATTTT.